What follows are 32 T cell receptor beta chains derived from one specimen sequenced in a study of T-cell reconstitution after alpha-beta-depleted transplantation in children. For TCRbeta, the library was prepared with unique molecular identifiers. A single record per CDR3 protein comes from TCRdb applying MiXCR to the PCR reads. There are some 200,000 distinct CDR3 sequences in the sample; about 15% occur only once, and roughly 13% lies in the top ten. The sample was PBMCs from the stem cell graft donor, taken from the stem cell graft. Receptor source: a human donor who donated a stem cell graft to a child with acute lymphoblastic leukemia.

This clonotype was found many times. This chain uses TRBV6-2 or TRBV6-3 with TRBJ2-1; D is undetermined. CDR1 is MNHEY and CDR2 is SVGEGT in the germline V gene. Trimming shortened V by 2 bases and J by 6 bases, and 8 bases separated the two germline ends. The CDR3 is 13 residues long. The CDR3 DNA follows: TGTGCCAGCAGTTACGTCCTTGTCAATGAGCAGTTCTTC. Amino acid sequence: CASSYVLVNEQFF.

In its sample, this clonotype was seen many times. This sequence joins TRBV6-5 and TRBJ2-7; the match to TRBD2 covers 10 bases. CDR1 and CDR2 from the germline V gene are MNHEY and SVGAGI. The CDR3 contains 14 residues. V shed 6 bases and J 3 bases; nucleotides not matched to a gene: 5. DNA of the CDR3: TGTGCCAGCAGCCCCCTAGCGGGAGTCTACGAGCAGTACTTC. It translates to CASSPLAGVYEQYF.

This clonotype has just a few counts. The chain employs TRBV4-1 and TRBJ2-1; a possible D gene is TRBD2 (5 bases). The CDR3 spans 14 residues. V was trimmed by 4 bases and J by 8 bases, leaving 15 bases between them. CDR1 is MGHRA and CDR2 is YSYEKL in the germline V gene. CDR3 in DNA: TGCGCCAGCAGCCGACTCAGCGGTATTCATGAGCAGTTCTTC. Translating it yields CASSRLSGIHEQFF.

This clonotype was detected many times. This chain links TRBV21-1 with TRBJ2-1; the table's D call TRBD1 went unverified against the DNA. TRBV21-1 is recorded as a pseudogene. The CDR3 is 15 amino acids. The CDR3, as DNA: TGTGCCAGCAGCCTCGGGCCCCCGCATTACAATGAGCAGTTCTTC. Translating it yields CASSLGPPHYNEQFF.

This clonotype has only a few counts. The rearrangement joins TRBV20-1 to TRBJ1-1; TRBD1 aligns across 9 bases. The V and J ends lost 3 bases and 11 bases, in that order; junction bases with no gene match: 16. The germline CDR1 and CDR2 sequences are DFQATT and SNEGSKA (reference sequence). The CDR3 loop spans 15 amino acids. This chain's CDR3 is CSASRSSKGQGRAFF. The CDR3 DNA follows: TGCAGTGCTAGTAGGTCTAGTAAAGGACAGGGGCGCGCTTTCTTT.

This clonotype appeared a few times. V usage is TRBV7-2 and J usage is TRBJ2-2; D gene uncertain. This CDR3 contains 16 residues. CDR1 and CDR2 (germline): SGHTA, FQGNSA. With 3 bases removed from V and 0 bases from J, the gap between germline ends came to 11 bases. This CDR3 reads CASSFQNSANTGELFF. Here the CDR3 DNA reads TGTGCCAGCAGCTTTCAGAATTCCGCGAACACCGGGGAGCTGTTTTTT.

Turning to this clonotype: A much larger clone lies a single base off, so this may be a read error. The chain employs TRBV28 and TRBJ2-3; 7 positions match TRBD1. This CDR3 has 16 amino acids. CDR1 is MDHEN, CDR2 SYDVKM, per germline. In DNA form, the CDR3 reads TGTGCCGGCAGTTTCAGAGTGACAGGGAGCACAGATACGCAGTATTTT. It translates to CAGSFRVTGSTDTQYF.

The chain couples TRBV20-1 to TRBJ2-1, with D perhaps matching TRBD1 or TRBD2 (6 bases each). CDR3 size: 13 residues. The germline gives CDR1 DFQATT, CDR2 SNEGSKA (reference sequence). Trimming took 5 bases from V and 5 from J, leaving 13 bases between them. CDR3 nucleotide sequence: TGCAGTGCTCTCGAGGGGGGCCACAATGAGCAGTTCTTC. Translation gives CSALEGGHNEQFF.

This clonotype was seen many times. The chain couples TRBV29-1 to TRBJ2-7, with 8 bases fitting TRBD1. The junction had 5 bases not matched to a gene; V was cut back by 4 bases and J by 6 bases. Germline lookup yields CDR1 SQVTM and CDR2 ANQGSEA. The CDR3 totals 12 residues. CDR3 region: CSVGRTGSEQYF. The DNA of the CDR3 is TGCAGCGTTGGTCGGACAGGGAGCGAGCAGTACTTC.

In its sample, this clonotype was seen once. This chain connects TRBV5-1 to TRBJ1-2; D ambiguous. This CDR3 spans 15 amino acids. Germline lookup yields CDR1 SGHRS and CDR2 YFSETQ. V lost 1 base and J 0 bases, leaving 10 bases between the germline ends. CDR3 sequence reads: CASSLKIRANYGYTF. CDR3 DNA sequence: TGCGCCAGCAGCTTGAAGATACGGGCTAACTATGGCTACACCTTC.

This clonotype was recorded at least ten times. The CDR3 region is CASRGGGPRNQPQHF. DNA for the CDR3: TGTGCCAGCAGGGGTGGGGGGCCCCGTAATCAGCCCCAGCATTTT. The chain is built from TRBV6-2 or TRBV6-3 and TRBJ1-5, with D possibly matching TRBD1 (6 bases). V gave up 6 bases and J gave up 4 bases, with 16 bases separating them. The CDR3 extends over 15 amino acids. Germline assignment: CDR1 MNHEY and CDR2 SVGEGT.

The rearrangement uses TRBV11-3 and TRBJ1-1; no firm D call. This CDR3 is built from 15 residues. Germline loops: CDR1 SGHNT, CDR2 YENEEA. V lost 5 bases to trimming and J lost 0 bases, with 13 bases between them. CDR3: CASSPSGYMNTEAFF. CDR3 DNA sequence: TGTGCCAGCAGCCCGTCGGGGTACATGAACACTGAAGCTTTCTTT.

This clonotype was detected many times. The chain employs TRBV12-3 or TRBV12-4 and TRBJ2-1; 8 bases line up with TRBD2. The CDR3 sequence is 18 residues long. V lost 7 bases to trimming and J lost 4 bases; unmatched junction nucleotides: 18. The CDR3 coding sequence is TGTGCCAGCACCAATTATCGGGGGGGCAAAGGGGGTTACAATGAGCAGTTCTTC. Translation: CASTNYRGGKGGYNEQFF.

V and J are TRBV28 and TRBJ1-1; D is ambiguous. Trimming cost V 6 bases and J 3 bases, with 17 bases left between them. The CDR3 has 15 residues. Germline V lookup: CDR1 MDHEN, CDR2 SYDVKM. CDR3 nucleotides: TGTGCCAGCAGCCCCGGGTCAAGTTTAGACACTGAAGCTTTCTTT. It yields the protein CASSPGSSLDTEAFF.

The rearrangement links TRBV28 to TRBJ2-1; D possibly matches TRBD1 or TRBD2 (7 bases each). CDR3 length: 21 amino acids. The ends were cut back, 5 bases at V and 0 bases at J, with 29 bases in the middle. Germline lookup yields CDR1 MDHEN and CDR2 SYDVKM. The DNA of the CDR3 is TGTGCCAGCAGTCGCGGATGGGGGGGCAGACAGGGTTCTAGCTCCTACAATGAGCAGTTCTTC. It is translated as CASSRGWGGRQGSSSYNEQFF.

This clonotype was counted many times. The CDR3 is CASSPLAGGPDTQYF. Here the CDR3 DNA reads TGTGCCAGCAGCCCACTAGCGGGAGGCCCAGATACGCAGTATTTT. V is TRBV27 and J is TRBJ2-3; 12 bases line up with TRBD2. Germline loops: CDR1 MNHEY, CDR2 SMNVEV (reference sequence). The CDR3 is 15 amino acids. With V trimmed by 6 bases and J by 4 bases, 5 bases remained unmatched.

The V gene is TRBV27, the J gene TRBJ1-5; 7 bases align to TRBD1. Trimming took 5 bases from V and 5 from J; bases not matched to a gene: 12. The CDR3 contains 16 residues. CDR1 is MNHEY, CDR2 SMNVEV, per germline (reference sequence). The CDR3 sequence is CASSQIVTGPHQPQHF. Written as DNA, the CDR3 is TGTGCCAGCAGTCAAATAGTGACAGGGCCTCATCAGCCCCAGCATTTT.

This clonotype was counted at least ten times. This chain links TRBV18 with TRBJ2-1, with 9 nucleotides matching TRBD1. Germline CDR1 KGHSH, CDR2 LQKENI. J gave up 12 bases and V 3 bases, and 6 bases lay outside the gene matches. The CDR3 is made up of 13 amino acids. The CDR3 nucleotides read TGTGCCAGCTCACCGCTGGACAGGGGTGGGCAGTTCTTC. Translated, it gives CASSPLDRGGQFF.

This clonotype was counted many times. V and J are TRBV5-6 and TRBJ2-3; D not resolved. V lost 1 base to trimming and J lost 0 bases, with 9 bases between them. Germline CDR1 SGHDT, CDR2 YYEEEE. The CDR3 runs 15 residues. CDR3 loop: CASSLWQTSTDTQYF. As DNA, the CDR3 is TGTGCCAGCAGCTTGTGGCAGACCAGCACAGATACGCAGTATTTT.

This clonotype was picked up many times. This chain connects TRBV3-1 to TRBJ1-2; D gene ambiguous. This CDR3 spans 15 amino acids. Germline CDR1 is LGHDT and CDR2 is YNNKEL (reference sequence). V lost 1 base, J lost 4 bases, and 13 bases lay in between. In DNA form, the CDR3 reads TGTGCCAGCAGCCAAGGGGAAGCGATCATCTATGGCTACACCTTC. Encoded protein: CASSQGEAIIYGYTF.

This clonotype turned up a few times. This sequence joins TRBV5-1 and TRBJ2-2; D remains unclear. Germline CDR1 reads SGHRS; CDR2 reads YFSETQ. This CDR3 spans 13 amino acids. The V gene lost 0 bases and the J gene lost 7 bases, with 7 bases spanning the gap. CDR3 residues: CASSLEDGGELFF. The CDR3, as DNA: TGCGCCAGCAGCTTGGAGGATGGCGGGGAGCTGTTTTTT. Full variable domain (remainder filled in from reference TRBV5-1 and TRBJ2-2): KAGVTQTPRYLIKTRGQQVTLSCSPISGHRSVSWYQQTPGQGLQFLFEYFSETQRNKGNFPGRFSGRQFSNSRSEMNVSTLELGDSALYLCASSLEDGGELFFGEGSRLTVL.

This clonotype was counted at least ten times. The CDR3 DNA sequence: TGTGCCAGCACGTACCGACAGGGGGCGTCCTACGAGCAGTACTTC. It specifies CASTYRQGASYEQYF. J is TRBJ2-7 and V is TRBV12-3 or TRBV12-4; 10 bases map to TRBD1. The CDR3 has 15 residues. V lost 7 bases and J lost 1; bases outside the gene matches: 7.

This clonotype was counted ten times or more. The genes are TRBV29-1 and TRBJ2-2, with D possibly being TRBD1 or TRBD2 (6 bases each). The CDR3 is made up of 14 amino acids. V lost 2 bases and J lost 5, with 12 bases in between. Germline V gene data show CDR1 as SQVTM and CDR2 as ANQGSEA. Here the CDR3 reads CSVELGGITGELFF. CDR3 DNA sequence: TGCAGCGTTGAATTGGGGGGCATTACCGGGGAGCTGTTTTTT.

V gene TRBV12-3 or TRBV12-4 combines with J gene TRBJ1-5; no clear D. Trimming pared 0 bases from V and 6 bases from J, leaving 15 bases between. CDR3 size: 16 residues. DNA for the CDR3: TGTGCCAGCAGTTTAGCGGGCTCTACCTGGGGTCAGCCCCAGCATTTT. This sequence encodes CASSLAGSTWGQPQHF.

This chain joins TRBV7-8 and TRBJ2-7; 7 bases match TRBD2. V dropped 1 base and J dropped 1; count of bases not matched to a gene: 7. Germline CDR1 reads SGHVS; CDR2 reads FQNEAQ. CDR3 length: 16 amino acids. The CDR3 nucleotides read TGTGCCAGCAGCTTAGATCAGCGGGGCCTTTCCTACGAGCAGTACTTC. This translates into CASSLDQRGLSYEQYF.

About this clonotype itself: It may be a read error: a sequence one base away is much more abundant. The CDR3 bases are TGCAGCGTTGCAGATGAGACAACTAATGAAAAACTGTTTTTT. Protein sequence: CSVADETTNEKLFF. This chain connects TRBV29-1 to TRBJ1-4; D not certain. The CDR3 is 14 residues long. Per the germline V gene, CDR1 is SQVTM and CDR2 is ANQGSEA. V was cut by 4 bases and J by 0 bases, with 9 bases left in between.

This clonotype was recorded many times. The chain employs TRBV19 and TRBJ1-5; D unclear. CDR1 and CDR2 (germline): LNHDA, SQIVND (reference sequence). CDR3 length: 16 residues. Trimming pared 1 base from V and 2 bases from J, leaving 12 bases between. The CDR3 spells CASSIVYSGGNQPQHF. In DNA, the CDR3 is TGTGCCAGTAGTATAGTTTACTCCGGGGGCAATCAGCCCCAGCATTTT.

Concerning this clonotype itself: A read error may explain this, as a much larger clone is one base away. This chain uses TRBV12-3 or TRBV12-4 with TRBJ1-1; 8 bases are shared with TRBD1. Trimming at V came to 5 bases and at J to 6 bases, leaving 8 bases not matched to a gene. The CDR3 runs to 14 residues. The CDR3 nucleotides are TGTGCCAGCAGTCACACAGGGGGACGGGCTGAAGCTTTCTTT. Translating gives CASSHTGGRAEAFF.

At least ten counts were recorded for this clonotype. This chain links TRBV20-1 with TRBJ1-6, with D unresolved. The ends were cut back, 1 base at V and 9 bases at J, with 16 bases in the middle. Germline V lookup: CDR1 DFQATT, CDR2 SNEGSKA (reference sequence). The CDR3 is 15 residues long. Written as DNA, the CDR3 is TGCAGTGCTAGAGCTTGGGAGGGCGCGAGTTCACCCCTCCACTTT. This gives the protein CSARAWEGASSPLHF.

This clonotype was counted at least ten times. This chain joins TRBV5-1 and TRBJ2-7; 13 nucleotides line up with TRBD2. Trimming at V came to 4 bases and at J to 6 bases, leaving 13 bases not matched to a gene. The CDR3 loop spans 17 amino acids. The germline V gene encodes CDR1 SGHRS and CDR2 YFSETQ. The CDR3 DNA reads as TGCGCCAGCAGCCCGATACAACTAGCGGGAGGGCCGGGCGAGCAGTACTTC. Protein sequence: CASSPIQLAGGPGEQYF.

As regards this clonotype: A much larger clone differs by one base, so this may be a read error. V and J are TRBV7-2 and TRBJ2-2, with D perhaps matching TRBD2 (6 bases). Trimming stripped 2 bases from V and 4 bases from J, with 14 bases between. The CDR3 is made up of 16 amino acids. Looked up from germline, CDR1 is SGHTA and CDR2 is FQGNSA. CDR3: CASSLIAVQLTGELFF. The CDR3 DNA is TGTGCCAGCAGCTTAATAGCGGTACAACTCACCGGGGAGCTGTTTTTT. The variable domain in full, completed from reference TRBV7-2 and TRBJ2-2, reads GAGVSQSPSNKVTEKGKDVELRCDPISGHTALYWYRQSLGQGLEFLIYFQGNSAPDKSGLPSDRFSAERTGGSVSTLTIQRTQQEDSAVYLCASSLIAVQLTGELFFGEGSRLTVL.

This clonotype showed up many times. The V call is TRBV5-6, the J call TRBJ2-1; D unresolved. Germline V CDR1 and CDR2: SGHDT, YYEEEE. V lost 3 bases and J 4 bases, leaving 17 bases between the germline ends. This CDR3 has 16 residues. This chain's CDR3 is CASSSSGRRIYNEQFF. The CDR3 nucleotides read TGTGCCAGCAGCTCCTCTGGGCGGAGAATATACAATGAGCAGTTCTTC.